Below, 28 T cell receptor beta chains from the same sample are listed, as sequenced in a study of blood T cell repertoires in COVID-19. The repertoire was sequenced with immunoSEQ multiplex PCR; TCRdb's copy has only in-frame clones and lacks some. Here the sample spans approximately 220,000 clones, around 82% being singletons. Material for sequencing was peripheral blood. These receptors were obtained from a woman aged 25 to 39 who had recovered from COVID-19.

The chain carries TRBV5-1 and TRBJ2-7, with 7 bases aligning to TRBD2. This CDR3 comprises 17 residues. Per the germline V gene, CDR1 is SGHRS and CDR2 is YFSETQ. The trim removed 4 bases at V and 3 bases at J, leaving 16 bases unmatched. CDR3 DNA sequence: TGCGCCAGCAGCCGGGGGGTGCCTGACACGATGAGCTACGAGCAGTACTTC. This sequence encodes CASSRGVPDTMSYEQYF.

This clone has only a few counts. The rearrangement uses TRBV6-6 and TRBJ2-7; weak D call: TRBD1 (5 bases). This CDR3 region has 15 residues. CDR1 is MNHNY, CDR2 SVGAGI, per germline (reference sequence). V was cut by 0 bases and J by 1 base, with 10 bases left in between. CDR3 bases: TGTGCCAGCAGTTACTCGGGAAGGGGATCCTACGAGCAGTACTTC. The encoded protein is CASSYSGRGSYEQYF.

This clone was observed a single time. The genes are TRBV4-2 and TRBJ2-7; 9 nucleotides align to TRBD1. This CDR3 contains 15 residues. From germline, CDR1 is LGHNA and CDR2 YNFKEQ. With 3 bases clipped from V and 3 bases from J, the junction kept 6 bases outside the gene matches. The CDR3 DNA reads as TGTGCCAGCAGCCAGCCGGGACAGGGCATCTACGAGCAGTACTTC. This encodes CASSQPGQGIYEQYF.

The V call is TRBV4-1, the J call TRBJ1-1, with a possible D match to TRBD1 (5 bases). From germline, CDR1 is MGHRA and CDR2 YSYEKL. Trimming removed 4 bases at V and 1 base at J, with 13 bases between. This CDR3 is built from 15 residues. CDR3 sequence reads: CASSLQRRANTEAFF. The CDR3 DNA reads TGCGCCAGCAGCCTCCAACGCAGGGCGAACACTGAAGCTTTCTTT.

This rearrangement joins TRBV28 to TRBJ1-5, with D tentatively TRBD1 (5 bases). Trimming shortened V by 7 bases and J by 5 bases, and 21 bases separated the two germline ends. The germline gives CDR1 MDHEN, CDR2 SYDVKM. The CDR3 runs 16 residues. CDR3 nucleotide sequence: TGTGCCAGCACCCTAGGGTTGACGGGGGTCGATCAGCCCCAGCATTTT. Amino acids: CASTLGLTGVDQPQHF.

This clone was seen a single time. This rearrangement joins TRBV5-6 to TRBJ2-1; D uncertain. In germline, CDR1 is SGHDT, CDR2 YYEEEE. The CDR3 has 13 amino acids. The V end was cut by 0 bases, the J end by 5 bases, with 6 bases between. In DNA form, the CDR3 reads TGTGCCAGCAGCTTGGCAGCGAACAATGAGCAGTTCTTC. Translating gives CASSLAANNEQFF.

The rearrangement joins TRBV19 to TRBJ2-7, with D tentatively TRBD2 (5 bases). The CDR3 has 13 residues. The germline CDR1 and CDR2 sequences are LNHDA and SQIVND (reference sequence). Trimming took 3 bases from V and 5 from J, leaving 11 bases between them. The CDR3 nucleotides read TGTGCCAGTAGTATTACGGGATCGGACGAGCAGTACTTC. This sequence encodes CASSITGSDEQYF.

V is TRBV28 and J is TRBJ2-7; 11 positions match TRBD1. The CDR3 sequence is 14 residues long. Unmatched junction bases numbered 11, after V lost 10 bases and J lost 6 bases. Germline V gene sequence: CDR1 MDHEN, CDR2 SYDVKM. The CDR3 sequence is CATLLDRGRGEQYF. For the CDR3, the DNA is TGTGCCACCCTCCTGGACAGGGGGCGCGGCGAGCAGTACTTC.

The sample holds many counts of this clone. This sequence joins TRBV2 and TRBJ2-7, with TRBD1 identical over 9 bases. Germline CDR1 reads SNHLY; CDR2 reads FYNNEI. The CDR3 consists of 14 residues. Unmatched junction bases numbered 3, after V lost 3 bases and J lost 3 bases. The CDR3 nucleotides read TGTGCCAGCAGTGACGGGACAGGGTACTACGAGCAGTACTTC. Translating it yields CASSDGTGYYEQYF.

This chain connects TRBV30 to TRBJ2-7; 13 nucleotides line up with TRBD2. Germline CDR1 is GTSNPN and CDR2 is SVGIG (reference sequence). The CDR3 runs to 15 residues. Losses at the gene ends were 1 base for V and 7 bases for J; bases not matched to a gene: 7. The CDR3 sequence is CAWSEYGTSGIEQYF. The CDR3 nucleotides are TGTGCCTGGAGTGAATACGGGACTAGCGGGATTGAGCAGTACTTC.

The chain employs TRBV5-1 and TRBJ1-2, with 8 bases fitting TRBD1. The J segment lost 4 bases and the V segment lost 2 bases, leaving 4 bases of the junction unmatched. This CDR3 has 14 residues. Germline loops: CDR1 SGHRS, CDR2 YFSETQ. The CDR3 is CASSLPGQVYGYTF. In DNA, the CDR3 is TGCGCCAGCAGCTTACCGGGACAGGTCTATGGCTACACCTTC.

This clone turned up a few times. V gene TRBV28 combines with J gene TRBJ2-7; a weak D match, TRBD2 (6 bases). The V end was cut by 6 bases, the J end by 6 bases, with 18 bases between. Looked up from germline, CDR1 is MDHEN and CDR2 is SYDVKM. CDR3 size: 14 residues. In DNA, the CDR3 is TGTGCCAGCAGATCTAGCGCGACGTGGGGCGAGCAGTACTTC. It translates to CASRSSATWGEQYF.

V gene TRBV9 combines with J gene TRBJ2-1; 7 bases fit TRBD2. Per the germline V gene, CDR1 is SGDLS and CDR2 is YYNGEE. The J segment lost 7 bases and the V segment lost 1 base, leaving 8 bases of the junction unmatched. The length of the CDR3 is 15 residues. This CDR3 is CASSVKAGTTNEQFF. The DNA for the CDR3 is TGTGCCAGCAGCGTAAAAGCGGGGACTACAAATGAGCAGTTCTTC.

The V call is TRBV9, the J call TRBJ1-3; 9 nucleotides match TRBD1. CDR3 size: 17 residues. Germline V gene sequence: CDR1 SGDLS, CDR2 YYNGEE. The J segment lost 4 bases and the V segment lost 5 bases, leaving 13 bases of the junction unmatched. In DNA form, the CDR3 reads TGTGCCAGCAGTGCCGGGGTGGGGGACAGGGAAGGAAACACCATATATTTT. It codes for CASSAGVGDREGNTIYF.

The gene calls are TRBV6-5 and TRBJ1-3; 10 bases agree with TRBD1. Germline assignment: CDR1 MNHEY and CDR2 SVGAGI. The CDR3 is made up of 13 amino acids. V gave up 7 bases and J gave up 8 bases; unmatched junction bases: 5. For the CDR3, the DNA is TGTGCCAGCATTCGACAGGGGGCGGACACCATATATTTT. Protein: CASIRQGADTIYF.

This sequence joins TRBV6-5 and TRBJ2-5; D may be TRBD1 (5 bases). V dropped 4 bases and J dropped 2 bases, with 8 bases sitting between them. This CDR3 has 13 residues. From germline, CDR1 is MNHEY and CDR2 SVGAGI. CDR3 sequence (DNA): TGTGCCAGCAGTTTCAGACAGCAAGAGACCCAGTACTTC. It yields the protein CASSFRQQETQYF.

This sequence joins TRBV4-1 and TRBJ2-3; TRBD2 matches at 11 bases. The trim removed 0 bases at V and 5 bases at J, leaving 13 bases unmatched. The V gene's germline CDR1 is MGHRA and CDR2 YSYEKL. CDR3 size: 19 residues. CDR3 residues: CASSQDPTLTSGMGDTQYF. The CDR3, as DNA: TGCGCCAGCAGCCAAGATCCGACCTTGACTAGCGGGATGGGAGATACGCAGTATTTT.

This clone was seen just once. The chain combines TRBV28 with TRBJ1-6; the D gene is possibly TRBD1 (5 bases). The germline V and J ends were trimmed by 4 bases and 6 bases, with 10 bases remaining between them. The CDR3 spans 14 residues. Germline loops: CDR1 MDHEN, CDR2 SYDVKM. The CDR3: CASSYGGINSPLHF. As DNA, the CDR3 is TGTGCCAGCAGTTATGGGGGGATTAATTCACCCCTCCACTTT.

The rearrangement joins TRBV4-1 to TRBJ2-2, with 7 positions matching TRBD2. Germline values: CDR1 MGHRA, CDR2 YSYEKL. CDR3 length: 16 residues. Unmatched junction bases numbered 12, after V lost 4 bases and J lost 7 bases. Here the CDR3 DNA reads TGCGCCAGCAGCCCACTTGGGACTACCACAGGCGGGGAGCTGTTTTTT. Translation: CASSPLGTTTGGELFF.

The gene calls are TRBV5-8 and TRBJ2-2, with a possible D match to TRBD1 (6 bases). CDR3 length: 17 residues. Germline V gene sequence: CDR1 SGHTS, CDR2 YDEGEE. Trimming stripped 5 bases from V and 2 bases from J, with 19 bases between. CDR3 residues: CASSSTLRGGNTGELFF. CDR3 coding DNA: TGTGCCAGCAGTTCAACCCTACGAGGGGGAAACACCGGGGAGCTGTTTTTT.

V usage is TRBV28 and J usage is TRBJ2-3; 7 bases fit TRBD2. CDR1 and CDR2 (germline): MDHEN, SYDVKM. This CDR3 is 16 amino acids long. V was clipped by 4 bases and J by 1 base; unmatched bases: 8. CDR3 in DNA: TGTGCCAGCAGTTCCGACTTAGCGGGCCGCACAGATACGCAGTATTTT. Its translation: CASSSDLAGRTDTQYF.

CDR3 residues: CASSSIGTEAFF. The CDR3 coding sequence is TGTGCCAGCAGTAGCATCGGCACTGAAGCTTTCTTT. V is TRBV28 and J is TRBJ1-1, with D unclear. Trimming removed 5 bases at V and 4 bases at J, with 8 bases between. Germline assignment: CDR1 MDHEN and CDR2 SYDVKM. This CDR3 is built from 12 residues.

The J gene is TRBJ1-1, the V gene TRBV30, with D maybe TRBD1 (6 bases). The CDR3 runs 13 residues. V lost 2 bases and J lost 10, with 17 bases in between. From germline, CDR1 is GTSNPN and CDR2 SVGIG (reference sequence). CDR3 DNA: TGTGCCTGGAGTCTCTCCACGGACAGTTTAGCTTTCTTT. It translates to CAWSLSTDSLAFF.

The chain combines TRBV5-4 with TRBJ1-2; 8 positions match TRBD1. The length of the CDR3 is 13 residues. V gave up 4 bases and J gave up 7 bases; unmatched junction bases: 6. The germline V gene has CDR1 SGHNT and CDR2 YYREEE (reference sequence). CDR3 coding DNA: TGTGCCAGCAGCGACGGGACAGGTCCTGGCTACACCTTC. Its translation: CASSDGTGPGYTF.

The chain links TRBV6-5 to TRBJ2-7, with TRBD2 identical over 9 bases. The CDR3 loop spans 14 amino acids. V lost 6 bases and J lost 4; bases outside the gene matches: 7. Germline CDR1 and CDR2: MNHEY and SVGAGI. Here the CDR3 reads CASRREGQAYEQYF. CDR3 nucleotides: TGTGCCAGCAGGCGGGAGGGCCAGGCGTACGAGCAGTACTTC.

V is TRBV28 and J is TRBJ2-7, with 13 bases aligning to TRBD2. Losses at the gene ends were 10 bases for V and 9 bases for J; bases not matched to a gene: 15. Germline CDR1 is MDHEN and CDR2 is SYDVKM. The CDR3 loop spans 15 amino acids. CDR3 sequence: CATHSRGTSGTLQYF. As DNA, the CDR3 is TGTGCCACCCATAGCAGAGGGACTAGCGGGACCTTGCAGTACTTC. The full variable domain, its missing parts supplied by reference TRBV28 and TRBJ2-7, is DVKVTQSSRYLVKRTGEKVFLECVQDMDHENMFWYRQDPGLGLRLIYFSYDVKMKEKGDIPEGYSVSREKKERFSLILESASTNQTSMYLCATHSRGTSGTLQYFGPGTRLTVT.

The V gene is TRBV30, the J gene TRBJ1-3; no clear D. V dropped 1 base and J dropped 0 bases, with 10 bases sitting between them. Germline CDR1 is GTSNPN and CDR2 is SVGIG (reference sequence). CDR3 length equals 15 residues. The CDR3 sequence is CAWSDLLGSGNTIYF. In DNA, the CDR3 is TGTGCCTGGAGTGACCTTCTCGGCTCTGGAAACACCATATATTTT.

The rearrangement joins TRBV24-1 to TRBJ1-4; D ambiguous. Germline-derived CDR1 and CDR2 are KGHDR and SFDVKD. The length of the CDR3 is 11 residues. Trimming took off 11 bases at V and 8 bases at J, with 11 bases between the two ends. CDR3: CAIPRVEKLFF. CDR3 DNA sequence: TGTGCCATACCCCGGGTGGAAAAACTGTTTTTT.